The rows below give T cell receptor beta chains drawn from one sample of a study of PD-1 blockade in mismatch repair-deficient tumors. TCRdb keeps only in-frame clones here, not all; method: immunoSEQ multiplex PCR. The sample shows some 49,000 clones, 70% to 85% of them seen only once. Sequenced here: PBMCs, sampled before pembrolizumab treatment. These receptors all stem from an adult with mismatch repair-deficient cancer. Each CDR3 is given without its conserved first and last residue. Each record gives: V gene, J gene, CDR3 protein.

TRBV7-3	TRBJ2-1	ASSLLPLAGGPGEQF
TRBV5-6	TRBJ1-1	ASSHPTLWAGAF
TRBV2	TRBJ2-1	ASSEYRRPEQF
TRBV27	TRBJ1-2	ASSLTREAYGYT
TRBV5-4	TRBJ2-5	ASSLQGVPETQY
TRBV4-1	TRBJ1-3	ASSQDPSSGNTIY
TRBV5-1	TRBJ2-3	ASIADLGDTQY
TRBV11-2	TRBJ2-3	ASSLSDSGSDTQY
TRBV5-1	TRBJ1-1	ASSSGTGDTEAF
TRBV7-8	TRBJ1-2	ASSPDRTANYGYT
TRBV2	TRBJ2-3	ASKSGTDTQY
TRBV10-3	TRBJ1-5	AISERSGSLFSNQPQH
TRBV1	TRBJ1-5	TSSQDRWDRGKPQH
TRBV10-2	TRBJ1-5	ASSTSNSNQPQH
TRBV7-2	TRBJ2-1	ASSLARESEQF
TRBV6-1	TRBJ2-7	ASKQQQGVGEQY
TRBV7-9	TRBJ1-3	ASSPKQRLDNTIY
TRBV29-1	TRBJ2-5	SVEQRGQGEETQY
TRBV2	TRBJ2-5	ASRGRQQETQY
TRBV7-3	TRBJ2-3	ASSYGLTDTQY
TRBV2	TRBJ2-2	ASNKAERGTGELF
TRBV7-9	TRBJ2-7	ASSLSSGTNYEQY
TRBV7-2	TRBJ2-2	ASRATQQITGELF
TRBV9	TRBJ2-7	ASSVAAGANYEQY
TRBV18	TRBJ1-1	ASSLPPDRGWTEAF
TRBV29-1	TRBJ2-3	SSRAGVGTDTQY
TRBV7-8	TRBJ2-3	ASSVPRGDTDTQY
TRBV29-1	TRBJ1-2	SVYRGGYGYT
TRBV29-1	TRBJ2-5	SADNFGLAETQY
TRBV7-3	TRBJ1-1	ASSLNGARGTEAF
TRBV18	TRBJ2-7	ASSPRQAGGHEQY
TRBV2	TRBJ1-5	ASSPRQGNQPQH
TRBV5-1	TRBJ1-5	ASRLDSGNQPQH
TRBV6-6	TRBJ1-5	ASRLGDWAGNQPQH
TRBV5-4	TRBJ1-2	ASSLEGSGYT
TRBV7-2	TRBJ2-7	ASSLDFGGGWLEQY
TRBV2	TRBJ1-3	ASLPEGKGPRGNTIY
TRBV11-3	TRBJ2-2	ASSRRSWNTGELF
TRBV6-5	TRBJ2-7	ASATAPYEQY
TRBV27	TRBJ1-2	ASSGMRTEASYGYT
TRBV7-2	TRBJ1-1	ASSQGPAIWETEAF
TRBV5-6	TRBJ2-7	ASSIRLGGREQY
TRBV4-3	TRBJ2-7	ASSLGQSYEQY
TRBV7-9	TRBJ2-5	ASSGDRGVETQY
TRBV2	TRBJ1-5	ASSGAENQPQH
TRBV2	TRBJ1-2	ASSESHQGYT
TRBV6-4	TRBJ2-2	ASSVERAGTGELF
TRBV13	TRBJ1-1	ASSPNLWPMNTEAF